The rows below give T cell receptor beta chains drawn from one sample of a study of cytomegalovirus exposure and HLA in healthy donors. Repertoires were generated with immunoSEQ multiplex PCR, while TCRdb's copy carries only in-frame clones and drops some. The table records over 250,000 clones, approximately 90% of them present only once. Sequencing was carried out using PBMCs. Receptors originate from a man aged 40-49 years in good health and CMV-seropositive. Both conserved end residues are part of each CDR3. A D gene is named only where the DNA matches it firmly. Size values are once, few and many counts, or a class for expanded clones, and some rows have none.

clone size	V gene	D gene	J gene	CDR3 DNA	CDR3 protein
-	TRBV4-1	-	TRBJ2-6	TGCGCCAGCAGCCTGACAGGCTCTGGGGCCAACGTCCTGACTTTC	CASSLTGSGANVLTF
-	TRBV5-1	TRBD1	TRBJ2-3	TGCGCCAGCAGCTTCTCCGGGACAGGGGCAGATACGCAGTATTTT	CASSFSGTGADTQYF
-	TRBV15	-	TRBJ1-2	TGTGCCACCAGCAGAGATCAAGGGGACTATGGCTACACCTTC	CATSRDQGDYGYTF
-	TRBV7-9	TRBD2	TRBJ2-4	TGTGCCAGCAGCTTCCGGACTAGCGGGGGAGCCAAAAACATTCAGTACTTC	CASSFRTSGGAKNIQYF
-	TRBV7-6	-	TRBJ2-2	TGTGCCAGCAGCCCAGGACAGTTCACCGGGGAGCTGTTTTTT	CASSPGQFTGELFF
-	TRBV5-8	-	TRBJ1-1	TGTGCCAGCAGCTTGGTAGGCGGGGCCCCTGAAGCTTTCTTT	CASSLVGGAPEAFF
-	TRBV5-1	-	TRBJ2-7	TGCGCCAGCAGCTTGGGGGCGCAGGTCTCCTACGAGCAGTACTTC	CASSLGAQVSYEQYF
-	TRBV21-1	-	TRBJ1-4	TGTGCCAGCCAGGGGAGGGGAGGAGAAAAACTGTTTTTT	CASQGRGGEKLFF
few	TRBV29-1	-	TRBJ2-7	TGCAGCGTTGCTGTACAGACCTACGAGCAGTACTTC	CSVAVQTYEQYF
-	TRBV28	-	TRBJ1-4	TGTGCCAGCAGACCATTTTTGGGAGGGGATGAAAAACTGTTTTTT	CASRPFLGGDEKLFF
-	TRBV6-4	TRBD2	TRBJ2-2	TGTGCCAGCAGTGAAGTCCCAGCGGGAGCTGGCGGGGAGCTGTTTTTT	CASSEVPAGAGGELFF
-	TRBV19	-	TRBJ1-2	TGTGCCACCTCAGACAGACACTATGGCTACACCTTC	CATSDRHYGYTF
-	TRBV28	-	TRBJ2-7	TGTGCCAGCAGTCCAGCGGACAGAAGCTCCTACGAGCAGTACTTC	CASSPADRSSYEQYF
-	TRBV5-1	-	TRBJ1-1	TGCGCCAGCAGATCTGCGGGGGGCACTGAAGCTTTCTTT	CASRSAGGTEAFF
-	TRBV9	TRBD1	TRBJ2-5	TGTGCCAGCAGCTTCGGGACAGGCTTGGAGACCCAGTACTTC	CASSFGTGLETQYF
-	TRBV29-1	-	TRBJ1-2	TGCAGCGTTGATAGTGTAGCCGGCTACACCTTC	CSVDSVAGYTF
-	TRBV7-2	-	TRBJ2-7	TGTGCCAGCAGCCCCCGGACAAACGCGTTTTACGAGCAGTACTTC	CASSPRTNAFYEQYF
-	TRBV27	-	TRBJ2-3	TGTGCCAGCAGTAGCGGGTACACAGATACGCAGTATTTT	CASSSGYTDTQYF
-	TRBV6-1	-	TRBJ2-1	TGTGCCAGCAGTGAGACAGGTCTATATGAGCAGTTCTTC	CASSETGLYEQFF
-	TRBV18	TRBD1	TRBJ2-7	TGTGCCAGCTCACCAACTAAGGGACAGTCCCGAGAGCAGTACTTC	CASSPTKGQSREQYF
-	TRBV7-2	-	TRBJ2-5	TGTGCCAGCAGCTTAGTGCGGGACCAAGAGACCCAGTACTTC	CASSLVRDQETQYF
-	TRBV7-8	TRBD2	TRBJ2-3	TGTGCCAGCAGCGCGGGACTAGCGGGACCAGATACGCAGTATTTT	CASSAGLAGPDTQYF
-	TRBV28	TRBD1	TRBJ1-1	TGTGCCAGCAGCCTAGACGGACAGGGAGCAGGGGCTGAAGCTTTCTTT	CASSLDGQGAGAEAFF
-	TRBV28	-	TRBJ2-7	TGTGCCAGCAGTTTGGGACTGGGAGACTACGAGCAGTACTTC	CASSLGLGDYEQYF
-	TRBV10-3	TRBD2	TRBJ2-7	TGTGCCATCAGTGAGCTAGCGGGAGGCAGGTACGAGCAGTACTTC	CAISELAGGRYEQYF
-	TRBV19	-	TRBJ2-7	TGTGCCAGTAGTATAGTGGTGGGAGAAGGCTACGAGCAGTACTTC	CASSIVVGEGYEQYF
few	TRBV7-4	-	TRBJ2-1	TGTGCCAGCAGCTTAGGCCTGGAGGGTGAGCAGTTCTTC	CASSLGLEGEQFF
-	TRBV28	TRBD1	TRBJ1-1	TGTGCCAGCAGTTTATATGCAGGGGGCGCTTTCTTT	CASSLYAGGAFF
once	TRBV5-5	-	TRBJ2-1	TGTGCCAGCAGCTTTTTGCCAGGGCTATACAATGAGCAGTTCTTC	CASSFLPGLYNEQFF
-	TRBV7-2	-	TRBJ2-1	TGTGCCAGCAGCTTAGGCCCCAACTCCTTCGATGAGCAGTTCTTC	CASSLGPNSFDEQFF
-	TRBV6-1	-	TRBJ2-7	TGTGCCAGCGGTGAATACTCCTACGAGCAGTACTTC	CASGEYSYEQYF
-	TRBV5-1	TRBD1	TRBJ2-7	TGCGCCAGCAGCTTGGCGGGGACAGGCTTTAACTTC	CASSLAGTGFNF
-	TRBV9	TRBD1	TRBJ2-3	TGTGCCAGCAGCGTAGGGGACAGGGGGCGAACAGATACGCAGTATTTT	CASSVGDRGRTDTQYF
once	TRBV15	TRBD2	TRBJ2-3	TGTGCCACCAGCAGAGACCAGCGGGAGGGAACTGGGGATACGCAGTATTTT	CATSRDQREGTGDTQYF